The 25 T cell receptor beta chains presented below share a single source sample, sequenced in a study of CD8 T cells in Susac syndrome. A quantity of about 0.45 to 1 ug RNA underwent reverse transcription using random hexamers. TCRdb itself ran the immunoSEQ multiplex PCR reads through MiXCR, one entry per CDR3 protein. The repertoire includes about 180,000 distinct CDR3 sequences, around 95% of them detected once, and approximately 0.09% sits in the top ten. Sequencing was performed on CD4+ T cells from PBMCs. These receptors all stem from a human donor with multiple sclerosis.

The V and J genes are TRBV29-1 and TRBJ1-4; 9 bases fit TRBD1. The germline V gene has CDR1 SQVTM and CDR2 ANQGSEA. J was trimmed by 6 bases and V by 7 bases; bases with no gene match: 6. The CDR3 runs to 13 residues. CDR3 sequence (DNA): TGCAGCGCTCACCGGGACAGGGATGAAAAACTGTTTTTT. Translating gives CSAHRDRDEKLFF.

This clonotype came up once. The chain has TRBV6-5 and TRBJ2-7; 9 nucleotides agree with TRBD1. J lost 5 bases, V lost 5 bases, and 10 bases had no gene match. The CDR3 is 15 amino acids. Germline V lookup: CDR1 MNHEY, CDR2 SVGAGI. CDR3 region: CASSQRGGQGHEQYF. The CDR3 DNA is TGTGCCAGCAGTCAAAGGGGGGGACAGGGCCACGAGCAGTACTTC.

The chain's CDR3 is CASSPVQGAMVWNTEAFF. CDR3 nucleotide sequence: TGTGCCAGCTCACCAGTACAGGGGGCGATGGTATGGAACACTGAAGCTTTCTTT. This chain uses TRBV18 with TRBJ1-1, with 9 positions matching TRBD1. CDR1 is KGHSH, CDR2 LQKENI, per germline. V was pared by 2 bases and J by 1 base, with 11 bases of the junction left unmatched. This CDR3 is 18 amino acids long.

The chain employs TRBV7-2 and TRBJ2-2, with 9 positions matching TRBD1. Germline lookup yields CDR1 SGHTA and CDR2 FQGNSA. The CDR3 has 15 amino acids. V lost 6 bases to trimming and J lost 0 bases; unmatched junction nucleotides: 2. The CDR3 protein is CASSGTGTNTGELFF. The CDR3 region has the DNA TGTGCCAGCAGTGGGACAGGGACGAACACCGGGGAGCTGTTTTTT.

The V call is TRBV15, the J call TRBJ1-5, with 9 bases aligning to TRBD1. V shed 0 bases and J 6 bases; nucleotides not matched to a gene: 6. In germline, CDR1 is LNHNV, CDR2 YYDKDF (reference sequence). The CDR3 has 16 residues. The CDR3: CATSRDITGGVQPQHF. CDR3 coding DNA: TGTGCCACCAGCAGAGATATTACAGGGGGCGTTCAGCCCCAGCATTTT.

This rearrangement joins TRBV12-3 or TRBV12-4 to TRBJ1-6, with D perhaps TRBD1 (5 bases). The CDR3 totals 14 residues. V dropped 8 bases and J dropped 9 bases, with 17 bases sitting between them. The CDR3 bases are TGTGCCAGCTGCTCCCTAGGGGAGAGTTCACCCCTCCACTTT. Translating gives CASCSLGESSPLHF.

The chain joins TRBV7-3 to TRBJ2-1, with 9 bases lining up with TRBD1. This CDR3 comprises 12 residues. The J segment lost 10 bases and the V segment lost 8 bases, leaving 6 bases of the junction unmatched. Germline-derived CDR1 and CDR2 are SGHTA and FQGTGA. CDR3 loop: CASGTGGSEQFF. The CDR3 bases are TGTGCCAGCGGAACAGGGGGCTCGGAGCAGTTCTTC.

The CDR3 reads CSARGTGEAFF. The CDR3 DNA is TGCAGTGCTAGAGGGACAGGGGAAGCTTTCTTT. The chain links TRBV20-1 to TRBJ1-1; 8 positions agree with TRBD1. V gave up 1 base and J gave up 8 bases; unmatched junction bases: 0. The germline gives CDR1 DFQATT, CDR2 SNEGSKA (reference sequence). The CDR3 sequence is 11 residues long.

The genes are TRBV30 and TRBJ1-2, with D possibly matching TRBD1 (5 bases). Trimming shortened V by 4 bases and J by 8 bases, and 14 bases separated the two germline ends. The V gene's germline CDR1 is GTSNPN and CDR2 SVGIG (reference sequence). The CDR3 runs 12 residues. The CDR3 sequence is CAWTASGGGYTF. In nucleotides, the CDR3 is TGTGCCTGGACTGCGTCGGGGGGAGGCTACACCTTC.

The chain joins TRBV20-1 to TRBJ2-6; 7 bases are a match to TRBD1. CDR3 length: 14 residues. Trimming removed 5 bases from V and 7 bases from J; junction bases left unmatched: 8. Germline CDR1 and CDR2: DFQATT and SNEGSKA (reference sequence). The CDR3 nucleotides are TGCAGTGCTTTCGTGTACAGGGGAGCCAACGTCCTGACTTTC. Protein: CSAFVYRGANVLTF.

This clonotype has just one count. The chain joins TRBV29-1 to TRBJ1-1; perhaps TRBD1 as D (5 bases). The V and J ends lost 0 bases and 8 bases respectively, with 10 bases between them. Germline CDR1 reads SQVTM; CDR2 reads ANQGSEA. The length of the CDR3 is 12 residues. CDR3 amino acids: CSVEDWYREAFF. In DNA, the CDR3 is TGCAGCGTTGAAGACTGGTACAGGGAAGCTTTCTTT.

V is TRBV29-1 and J is TRBJ2-5; 9 bases agree with TRBD2. Germline CDR1 is SQVTM and CDR2 is ANQGSEA. V lost 5 bases to trimming and J lost 5 bases; unmatched junction nucleotides: 6. The CDR3 length is 13 residues. The CDR3: CSVSGTSRETQYF. CDR3 bases: TGCAGCGTTTCCGGGACTAGCCGGGAGACCCAGTACTTC.

The V gene is TRBV3-1, the J gene TRBJ1-2; D not certain. This CDR3 has 15 residues. Trimming pared 4 bases from V and 0 bases from J, leaving 12 bases between. In germline, CDR1 is LGHDT, CDR2 YNNKEL (reference sequence). The CDR3 protein is CASSPRTITNYGYTF. In DNA, the CDR3 is TGTGCCAGCAGCCCGAGAACGATCACTAACTATGGCTACACCTTC.

With respect to this clonotype: Mismatch with germline at one junction end may stem from a read error. The chain couples TRBV9 to TRBJ2-3; D unclear. Germline V gene sequence: CDR1 SGDLS, CDR2 YYNGEE. The CDR3 contains 13 residues. CDR3 sequence reads: CASSLVGTDAQYF. In DNA, the CDR3 is TGTGCCAGCAGCCTCGTAGGCACAGATGCGCAGTATTTT.

In its sample, this clonotype was seen once. This chain uses TRBV29-1 with TRBJ1-2; D is possibly TRBD1 (5 bases). Germline loops: CDR1 SQVTM, CDR2 ANQGSEA. Trimming cost V 6 bases and J 6 bases, with 23 bases left between them. This CDR3 has 15 residues. The CDR3 DNA reads as TGCAGCGTGTCGCAGGGTTTTTCGTCTATAGATGGCTACACCTTC. Its protein product is CSVSQGFSSIDGYTF. The whole variable domain, remainder taken from reference TRBV29-1 and TRBJ1-2, is SAVISQKPSRDICQRGTSLTIQCQVDSQVTMMFWYRQQPGQSLTLIATANQGSEATYESGFVIDKFPISRPNLTFSTLTVSNMSPEDSSIYLCSVSQGFSSIDGYTFGSGTRLTVV.

The chain has TRBV20-1 and TRBJ1-5, with a tentative D call TRBD1 (6 bases). The V gene lost 5 bases and the J gene lost 3 bases, with 14 bases spanning the gap. Looked up from germline, CDR1 is DFQATT and CDR2 is SNEGSKA (reference sequence). This CDR3 contains 14 residues. CDR3 in DNA: TGCAGTGCTTTTGGGGGGCTCATCAATCAGCCCCAGCATTTT. Translation: CSAFGGLINQPQHF.

The rearrangement joins TRBV29-1 to TRBJ1-1; 8 bases are shared with TRBD1. V was clipped by 5 bases and J by 1 base; unmatched bases: 3. Germline V lookup: CDR1 SQVTM, CDR2 ANQGSEA. This CDR3 is 13 amino acids long. CDR3 sequence reads: CSVRTGSNTEAFF. CDR3 sequence (DNA): TGCAGCGTTAGGACAGGGTCGAACACTGAAGCTTTCTTT.

This chain joins TRBV20-1 and TRBJ1-2; D not certain. The length of the CDR3 is 12 residues. V was trimmed by 0 bases and J by 5 bases, leaving 7 bases between them. Per the germline V gene, CDR1 is DFQATT and CDR2 is SNEGSKA (reference sequence). The CDR3 DNA reads TGCAGTGCTAGAGAGGTCTTATATGGCTACACCTTC. It is translated as CSAREVLYGYTF.

V and J are TRBV3-1 and TRBJ2-3, with 9 bases lining up with TRBD2. The germline CDR1 and CDR2 sequences are LGHDT and YNNKEL (reference sequence). V was pared by 4 bases and J by 8 bases, with 28 bases of the junction left unmatched. The CDR3 consists of 21 residues. CDR3: CASSRGARLSGGPSPSVTQYF. DNA for the CDR3: TGTGCCAGCAGCCGTGGGGCCCGACTAAGCGGGGGGCCATCCCCGTCGGTTACGCAGTATTTT.

The CDR3 DNA is TGCGCCAGCAGTCAATATAGGGCCTACGAGCAGTACTTC. It codes for CASSQYRAYEQYF. The chain has TRBV23-1 and TRBJ2-7; D not resolved. TRBV23-1 is known as an ORF, though its function is uncertain. The CDR3 runs 13 residues. V lost 1 base and J 2 bases, leaving 6 bases between the germline ends.

The chain recombines TRBV20-1 with TRBJ1-1; TRBD1 might be the D (5 bases). The length of the CDR3 is 15 residues. CDR1 and CDR2 from the germline V gene are DFQATT and SNEGSKA (reference sequence). Trimming left V 3 bases short and J 1 base short, with 15 bases between. CDR3 DNA: TGCAGTGCTAGGATCGTTGGCAGGGAGAACACTGAAGCTTTCTTT. It is translated as CSARIVGRENTEAFF.

The V call is TRBV28, the J call TRBJ1-1; D call uncertain. Germline CDR1 MDHEN, CDR2 SYDVKM. CDR3 length: 13 amino acids. Deletions cut 5 bases from V and 1 base from J, with 8 bases between. CDR3 sequence reads: CASSVWANTEAFF. The CDR3 bases are TGTGCCAGCAGTGTCTGGGCGAACACTGAAGCTTTCTTT.

The chain is built from TRBV20-1 and TRBJ2-2; no firm D call. Germline lookup yields CDR1 DFQATT and CDR2 SNEGSKA (reference sequence). The CDR3 length is 14 residues. Trimming took off 5 bases at V and 0 bases at J, with 10 bases between the two ends. CDR3 nucleotides: TGCAGTGCTCGACGGATCGCGAACACCGGGGAGCTGTTTTTT. It specifies CSARRIANTGELFF.

The J gene is TRBJ2-5, the V gene TRBV11-1; 7 bases are shared with TRBD2. V gave up 5 bases and J gave up 7 bases; unmatched junction bases: 7. Germline V CDR1 and CDR2: SGHAT, FQDESV (reference sequence). The CDR3 totals 13 residues. Here the CDR3 reads CASSGWDYATQYF. In DNA form, the CDR3 reads TGTGCCAGCAGCGGATGGGACTACGCGACCCAGTACTTC. The variable domain in full, with the rest retrieved from reference TRBV11-1 and TRBJ2-5, is EAEVAQSPRYKITEKSQAVAFWCDPISGHATLYWYRQILGQGPELLVQFQDESVVDDSQLPKDRFSAERLKGVDSTLKIQPAELGDSAMYLCASSGWDYATQYFGPGTRLLVL.

The V and J genes are TRBV9 and TRBJ2-1; TRBD2 might be the D (7 bases). The V and J ends lost 0 bases and 7 bases respectively, with 14 bases between them. The CDR3 loop spans 15 amino acids. Germline assignment: CDR1 SGDLS and CDR2 YYNGEE. CDR3 loop: CASSVERGGRNEQFF. The DNA for the CDR3 is TGTGCCAGCAGCGTAGAAAGGGGGGGCAGAAATGAGCAGTTCTTC. The entire variable domain, with the rest obtained from reference TRBV9 and TRBJ2-1, is as follows: DSGVTQTPKHLITATGQRVTLRCSPRSGDLSVYWYQQSLDQGLQFLIQYYNGEERAKGNILERFSAQQFPDLHSELNLSSLELGDSALYFCASSVERGGRNEQFFGPGTRLTVL.